These T cell receptor beta chains were read from a single sample in a study of OX40 agonist ivuxolimab in advanced cancers. Profiling relied on immunoSEQ multiplex PCR, and the TCRdb table lists in-frame clones only, not all of them. The table has fewer than 90,000 clones, about four fifths seen once. The source material was CD4+ or CD8+ T cells sorted from blood, sampled in a trial of the OX40 agonist ivuxolimab. All receptors come from an adult with an advanced solid tumor such as melanoma, head and neck, liver or kidney cancer. The CDR3 runs from the conserved cysteine through the conserved F or W. D genes are given only for firm matches. Size is omitted from some rows. Given values are once, few, many or a class for expanded clones.

TRBJ2-6 TRBV19 . few TGTGCCAGTAGTATCTTCGCAGGGGTTAGCTCTGGGGCCAACGTCCTGACTTTC CASSIFAGVSSGANVLTF
TRBJ1-4 TRBV10-3 . . TGTGCCATCAGGGAGTCTGGGTCAACTAATGAAAAACTGTTTTTT CAIRESGSTNEKLFF
TRBJ1-6 TRBV19 TRBD1 . TGTGCCAGTATGGGACAGGCCATCGACCTAGTGCGTTCACCCCTCCACTTT CASMGQAIDLVRSPLHF
TRBJ2-2 TRBV5-8 . once TGTGCCAGCAGCTTGTGGCAGGGCCCGAACACCGGGGAGCTGTTTTTT CASSLWQGPNTGELFF
TRBJ1-3 TRBV28 TRBD1 . TGTGCCAGCAGCAGGGGGTCTAGCTCTGGAAACACCATATATTTT CASSRGSSSGNTIYF
TRBJ2-3 TRBV21-1 . few TGTGCCAGCAGCAAATTGGCGGGGTCGCGCACAGATACGCAGTATTTT CASSKLAGSRTDTQYF
TRBJ2-2 TRBV6-1 . . TGTGCCAGCCGTGAACTAGTGAACACCGGGGAGCTGTTTTTT CASRELVNTGELFF
TRBJ1-5 TRBV28 . . TGTGCCAGCAGCCCCGCAGGGGCGCGTCAGCCCCAGCATTTT CASSPAGARQPQHF
TRBJ1-5 TRBV27 . few TGTGCCAGCGGACACGGGCAGCCCCAGCATTTT CASGHGQPQHF
TRBJ2-7 TRBV14 . . TGTGCCAGCAGCCGATTGGACGCCTTGTACGAGCAGTACTTC CASSRLDALYEQYF
TRBJ2-3 TRBV6-1 TRBD1 . TGTGCCAGCAGGCTACAGGGGGCCGCAGATACGCAGTATTTT CASRLQGAADTQYF
TRBJ1-1 TRBV27 . . TGTGCCAGCAGTCCCTTCTCGGTGAACACTGAAGCTTTCTTT CASSPFSVNTEAFF
TRBJ1-1 TRBV11-2 . . TGTGCCAGCAGTTCCTTTGGTTATCGGGTAAGTAATGAAGCTTTCTTT CASSSFGYRVSNEAFF
TRBJ1-2 TRBV6-1 TRBD1 . TGTGCCAGCAGGCATGGACAGGGCTATGGCTACACCTTC CASRHGQGYGYTF
TRBJ1-5 TRBV27 TRBD1 . TGTGCCAGCAGCGAGGGGGCGGGTTACAATCAGCCCCAGCATTTT CASSEGAGYNQPQHF
TRBJ2-3 TRBV5-1 . . TGCGCCAGCAGCCGGGACGGTAGCACAGATACGCAGTATTTT CASSRDGSTDTQYF
TRBJ2-5 TRBV5-1 TRBD1 . TGCGCCAGCAGCCCGGGGACAGGGGCGGAGACCCAGTACTTC CASSPGTGAETQYF
TRBJ2-4 TRBV5-4 TRBD1 . TGTGCCAGCAGCACGGGACAGCGATTAGCCAAAAACATTCAGTACTTC CASSTGQRLAKNIQYF
TRBJ2-7 TRBV10-2 . . TGCGCCAGCAGAGAAAGCGGGGGGACAGGGGAGCAGTACTTC CASRESGGTGEQYF
TRBJ2-5 TRBV5-5 TRBD2 . TGTGCCAGCAGCTTGGTGGCGGGGGGGCGATTTAGGGGAGAGACCCAGTACTTC CASSLVAGGRFRGETQYF
TRBJ1-6 TRBV5-4 . . TGTGCCAGCAGCGTTCCAGGTGGGACGGTTGGTAATTCACCCCTCCACTTT CASSVPGGTVGNSPLHF
TRBJ2-1 TRBV5-6 TRBD1 . TGTGCCAGCAGCTGGGGACAGATCCTCTACAATGAGCAGTTCTTC CASSWGQILYNEQFF
TRBJ2-1 TRBV5-1 TRBD1 . TGCGCCAGCAGGGACGGGACAGGGTCCTACAATGAGCAGTTCTTC CASRDGTGSYNEQFF
TRBJ1-2 TRBV18 . . TGTGCCAGCTCGAGCGACATGTATGGCTACACCTTC CASSSDMYGYTF
TRBJ2-1 TRBV7-7 . . TGTGCCAGCAGCCCCGGCGGTGTTGGGTCCTACAATGAGCAGTTCTTC CASSPGGVGSYNEQFF
TRBJ1-6 TRBV14 . many TGTGCCAGCAGCTCACAGAGGACAGAAAGCCTCCGGAGCTCCTATAATTCACCCCTCCACTTT CASSSQRTESLRSSYNSPLHF
TRBJ2-2 TRBV5-1 TRBD1 once TGCGCCAGCAGCTGGAGGGACAGGGCAAGGACCGGGGAGCTGTTTTTT CASSWRDRARTGELFF
TRBJ2-3 TRBV5-4 . . TGTGCCAGCAGCTCTTCATCCTCGGATACGCAGTATTTT CASSSSSSDTQYF
TRBJ2-2 TRBV6-6 . few TGTGCCAGCAGAGATAGGGTTGGTGCCGGGGAGCTGTTTTTT CASRDRVGAGELFF
TRBJ1-2 TRBV28 . . TGTGCCAGCAGTTTATTCGGTCCCTCTTCTAACTATGGCTACACCTTC CASSLFGPSSNYGYTF
TRBJ1-1 TRBV5-5 TRBD1 . TGTGCCAGCACCTCGGCCCGGGACAGGGTCAACACTGAAGCTTTCTTT CASTSARDRVNTEAFF
TRBJ1-1 TRBV6-1 . . TGTGCCAGCAGCGTTTTAGGGTCCGCTTTCTTT CASSVLGSAFF
TRBJ1-5 TRBV6-5 . . TGTGCCAGCGGGAATAGCAATCAGCCCCAGCATTTT CASGNSNQPQHF
TRBJ2-5 TRBV19 TRBD2 once TGTGCCAGTAGTATAGGGACTAGCGGGGGGATGGAGACCCAGTACTTC CASSIGTSGGMETQYF
TRBJ2-1 TRBV5-1 . . TGCGCCAGCAGCTTGTGGGGGACTGGGAATGAGCAGTTCTTC CASSLWGTGNEQFF
TRBJ2-5 TRBV11-3 . . TGTGCCAGCAGCTTAGATGCGGGGACCGAAGAGACCCAGTACTTC CASSLDAGTEETQYF
TRBJ2-7 TRBV2 TRBD2 once TGTGCCAGCAGCTCCCTAGCGGGGGGAAGAGAGCAGTACTTC CASSSLAGGREQYF
TRBJ2-7 TRBV7-2 TRBD2 . TGTGCCAGCAGTGGGACTAGCGGGGGTAAGAGCGAGCAGTACTTC CASSGTSGGKSEQYF
TRBJ1-2 TRBV7-9 . once TGTGCCAGCAGCCTTGAGCAGGGACATACGCGGGACTATGGCTACACCTTC CASSLEQGHTRDYGYTF
TRBJ1-6 TRBV6-1 . . TGTGCCGCCGGGGAATATCGGAATTCACCCCTCCACTTT CAAGEYRNSPLHF
TRBJ1-6 TRBV6-1 . . TGTGCCAGCGGCGTTACCTCCTATAATTCACCCCTCCACTTT CASGVTSYNSPLHF
TRBJ2-3 TRBV7-8 . once TGTGCCAGCAGCTTCATAGGACCAGATACGCAGTATTTT CASSFIGPDTQYF
TRBJ2-5 TRBV6-5 . . TGTGCCAGCAGTTACGAGGCACTACAGGAGACCCAGTACTTC CASSYEALQETQYF
TRBJ1-2 TRBV5-6 TRBD1 . TGTGCCAGCACTACCTATTGGGGCCACGGACAGGGAGCTAACTATGGCTACACCTTC CASTTYWGHGQGANYGYTF
TRBJ2-1 TRBV29-1 TRBD2 . TGCAGCGTTGCCCACTTAGCGGGGGGAAATGAGCAGTTCTTC CSVAHLAGGNEQFF
TRBJ2-2 TRBV7-7 . . TGTGCCAGCAGCTTTGGGTTCCAGGGCAAGAACTCCGGGGAGCTGTTTTTT CASSFGFQGKNSGELFF
TRBJ1-1 TRBV6-5 . . TGTGCCAGCAGTTACTCTAACACTGAAGCTTTCTTT CASSYSNTEAFF
TRBJ1-5 TRBV10-1 TRBD1 . TGCGCCAGCAGTGAGTCAGGACAGGGGACCGGTTGCAATCAGCCCCAGCATTTT CASSESGQGTGCNQPQHF
TRBJ1-5 TRBV2 . . TGTGCCAGCAGTGCCCGGACTGCTATCTTGAGTCAGCCCCAGCATTTT CASSARTAILSQPQHF
TRBJ1-3 TRBV18 TRBD1 many TGTGCCAGCTCAGCCGGGACAGGGGGAGCTGGAAACACCATATATTTT CASSAGTGGAGNTIYF
TRBJ2-3 TRBV5-4 . . TGTGCCAGCAGCTTGGAGGCAGGACCTTTTACAGATACGCAGTATTTT CASSLEAGPFTDTQYF